This T cell receptor beta chain is from a study of regulatory T cells in long-lasting Graves disease. The germline V gene encodes CDR1 MDHEN and CDR2 SYDVKM. The CDR3 has 14 residues. Deletions cut 2 bases from V and 6 bases from J, with 11 bases between. Described time point: newly diagnosed GD, antithyroid drugs for less than 3 months. Making the TCR library involved RNA that had been extracted from PBMCs. Building of the TCR beta libraries involved iRepertoire HTBI primers and Arm-PCR of CDR3 regions. TCRdb processed the multiplex PCR reads anew with MiXCR; each CDR3 protein has one entry. The repertoire holds roughly 560,000 distinct CDR3 sequences, with approximately 12% as singletons. This clonotype has ten or more counts. The sample was also linked to a second study, of T cells in Graves' hyperthyroidism and ophthalmopathy.

The sequencing here drew on peripheral blood mononuclear cells (PBMCs), taken at new diagnosis, from a patient treated with antithyroid drugs. This sequence was found in a woman between 25 and 40 years old with Graves disease. The V call is TRBV28, the J call TRBJ2-4; D is ambiguous. The CDR3: CASSLSQPGNIQYF. The CDR3 nucleotides are TGTGCCAGCAGTTTAAGCCAGCCAGGAAACATTCAGTACTTC.